This TCR beta chain is from a study of blood T cell repertoires in COVID-19. Across the whole study: Nucleic acid was either cDNA or gDNA, and it came from T cells, B-cell-depleted T cells, or PBMCs.

Original handling: Estimated nucleated cell counts came from reference gene primer amplification. The assay was immunoSEQ multiplex PCR, and TCRdb's table has in-frame clones only and misses some. That table gives V, J and clone size, and the DNA gave D and trimming. The sample has 150,000 to 200,000 clones; roughly four fifths are singletons. V was clipped by 7 bases and J by 4 bases; unmatched bases: 5. CDR3 length equals 15 residues. Germline CDR1 and CDR2: MNHEY and SMNVEV (reference sequence). This clone was recorded once. The chain recombines TRBV27 with TRBJ2-3; 13 nucleotides match TRBD2. The sequenced material came from peripheral blood. The source is a woman aged 30 to 39 with acute or convalescent COVID-19. CDR3 DNA sequence: TGTGCCAGCAAACGGACTAGCGGGGGACCAGATACGCAGTATTTT. Protein sequence: CASKRTSGGPDTQYF.